This entry concerns a single T cell receptor beta chain. Antigen: not known. This CDR3 has 13 amino acids. Between the trimmed V and J ends, which lost 0 bases and 4 bases, there was a span of 4 bases. Germline V gives CDR1 MNHEY, CDR2 SVGAGI. This sample was taken from a study of cytomegalovirus exposure and HLA in healthy donors. Study-wide findings and caveats: Follow-up analysis later connected one missense variant in DCLRE1C with trimming of TCR beta V- and J-genes.

In the PCR, 60 Vbeta and 13 Jbeta primers were used. Libraries were prepared by immunoSEQ multiplex PCR; TCRdb keeps only in-frame clonotypes and omits some of them. Here the sample spans approximately 180,000 clones, 60% to 80% being singletons. The chain couples TRBV6-5 to TRBJ1-5; D not certain. The receptor was isolated from a man between 35 and 55 years old in good health and CMV-seropositive. The sequencing input was PBMCs. In nucleotides, the CDR3 is TGTGCCAGCAGTTACTCGAGTAATCAGCCCCAGCATTTT. This translates into CASSYSSNQPQHF.